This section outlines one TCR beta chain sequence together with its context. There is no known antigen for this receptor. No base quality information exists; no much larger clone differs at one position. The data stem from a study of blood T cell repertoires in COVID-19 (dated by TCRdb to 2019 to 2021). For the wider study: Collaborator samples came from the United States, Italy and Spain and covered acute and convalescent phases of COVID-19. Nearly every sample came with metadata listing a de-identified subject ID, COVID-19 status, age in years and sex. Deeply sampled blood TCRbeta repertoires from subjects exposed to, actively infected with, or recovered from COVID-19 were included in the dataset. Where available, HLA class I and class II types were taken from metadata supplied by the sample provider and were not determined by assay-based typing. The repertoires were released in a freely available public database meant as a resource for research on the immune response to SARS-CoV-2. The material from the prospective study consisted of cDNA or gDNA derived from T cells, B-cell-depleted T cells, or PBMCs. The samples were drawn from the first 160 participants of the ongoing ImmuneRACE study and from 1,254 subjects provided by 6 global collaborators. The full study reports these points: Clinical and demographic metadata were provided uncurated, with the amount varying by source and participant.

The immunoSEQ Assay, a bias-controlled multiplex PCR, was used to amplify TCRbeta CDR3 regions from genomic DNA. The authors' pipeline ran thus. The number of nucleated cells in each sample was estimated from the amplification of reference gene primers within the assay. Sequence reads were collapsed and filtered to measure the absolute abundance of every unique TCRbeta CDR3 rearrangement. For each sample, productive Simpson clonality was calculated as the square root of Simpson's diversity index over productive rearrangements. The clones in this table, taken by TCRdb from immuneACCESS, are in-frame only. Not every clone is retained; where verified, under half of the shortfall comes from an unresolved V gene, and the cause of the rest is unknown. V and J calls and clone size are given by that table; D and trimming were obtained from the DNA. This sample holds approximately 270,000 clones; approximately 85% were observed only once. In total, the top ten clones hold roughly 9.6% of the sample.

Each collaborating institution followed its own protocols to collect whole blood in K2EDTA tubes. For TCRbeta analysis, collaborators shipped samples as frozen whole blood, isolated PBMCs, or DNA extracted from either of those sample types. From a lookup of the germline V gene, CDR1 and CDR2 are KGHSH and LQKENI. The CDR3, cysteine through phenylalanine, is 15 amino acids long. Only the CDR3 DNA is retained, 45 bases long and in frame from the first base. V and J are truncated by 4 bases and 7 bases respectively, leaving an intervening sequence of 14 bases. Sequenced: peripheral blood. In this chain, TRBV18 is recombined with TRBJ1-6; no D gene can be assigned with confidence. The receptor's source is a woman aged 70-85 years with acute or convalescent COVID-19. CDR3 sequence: CASSRTRVGNSPLHF. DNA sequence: TGTGCCAGCTCACGGACGAGGGTTGGCAATTCACCCCTCCACTTT.